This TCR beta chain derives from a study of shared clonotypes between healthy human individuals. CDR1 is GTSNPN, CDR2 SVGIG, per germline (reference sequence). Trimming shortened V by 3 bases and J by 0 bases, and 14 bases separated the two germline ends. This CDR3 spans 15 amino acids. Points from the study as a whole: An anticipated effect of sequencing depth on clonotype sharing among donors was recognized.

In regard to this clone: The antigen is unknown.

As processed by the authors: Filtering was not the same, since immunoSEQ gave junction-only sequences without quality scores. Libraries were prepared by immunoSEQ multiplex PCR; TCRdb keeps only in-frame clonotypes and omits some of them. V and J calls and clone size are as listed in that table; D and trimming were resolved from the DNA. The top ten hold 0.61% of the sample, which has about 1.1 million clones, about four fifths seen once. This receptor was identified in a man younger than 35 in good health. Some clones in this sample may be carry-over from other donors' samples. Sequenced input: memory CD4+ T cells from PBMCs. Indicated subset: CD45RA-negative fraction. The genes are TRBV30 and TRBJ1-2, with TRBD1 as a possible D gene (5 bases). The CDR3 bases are TGTGCCTGGAGCGCGGGACTGAGAGCTAACTATGGCTACACCTTC. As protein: CAWSAGLRANYGYTF. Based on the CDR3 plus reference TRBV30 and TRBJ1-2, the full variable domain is SQTIHQWPATLVQPVGSPLSLECTVEGTSNPNLYWYRQAAGRGLQLLFYSVGIGQISSEVPQNLSASRPQDRQFILSSKKLLLSDSGFYLCAWSAGLRANYGYTFGSGTRLTVV.